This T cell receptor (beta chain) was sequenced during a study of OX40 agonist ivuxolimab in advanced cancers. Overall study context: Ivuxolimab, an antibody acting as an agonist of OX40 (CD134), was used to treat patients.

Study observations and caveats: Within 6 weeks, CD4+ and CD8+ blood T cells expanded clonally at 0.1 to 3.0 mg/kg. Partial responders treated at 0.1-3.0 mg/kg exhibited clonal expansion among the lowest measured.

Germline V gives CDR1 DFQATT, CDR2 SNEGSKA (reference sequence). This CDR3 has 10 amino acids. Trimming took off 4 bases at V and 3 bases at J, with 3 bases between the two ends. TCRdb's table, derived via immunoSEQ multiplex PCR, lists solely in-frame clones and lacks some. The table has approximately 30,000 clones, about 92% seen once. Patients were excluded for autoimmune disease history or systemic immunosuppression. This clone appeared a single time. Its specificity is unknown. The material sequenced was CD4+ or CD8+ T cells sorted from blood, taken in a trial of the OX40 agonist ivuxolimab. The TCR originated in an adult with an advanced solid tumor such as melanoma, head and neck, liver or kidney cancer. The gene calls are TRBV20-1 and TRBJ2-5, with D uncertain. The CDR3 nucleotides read TGCAGTGCTACCGAAGAGACCCAGTACTTC. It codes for CSATEETQYF.